The present T cell receptor beta chain was sequenced within a study of cytomegalovirus exposure and HLA in healthy donors. The overall study: The 100 to 150 validation repertoires and the approximately 690 first-cohort repertoires shared a platform, a later analysis reported. General study points: The study designated 150 or so TCR beta chains cytomegalovirus-associated.

From germline, CDR1 is SGHTA and CDR2 FQGNSA. V lost 7 bases and J lost 0, with 12 bases in between. The CDR3 totals 14 residues. A word on this clone: No antigen is known for it.

TCRdb's copy holds only in-frame clones and misses some; the assay was immunoSEQ multiplex PCR. The profile shows a few hundred thousand clones, 85% to 95% of them singletons. This sequence joins TRBV7-2 and TRBJ1-1, with unresolved D. Sample: PBMCs. The sequence came from a woman younger than 30 in good health and CMV-seronegative. The CDR3 sequence is CASTLAHVNTEAFF. Here the CDR3 DNA reads TGTGCCAGCACCCTAGCACACGTGAACACTGAAGCTTTCTTT.